Below, 11 T cell receptor beta chains from the same sample are listed, as sequenced in a study of shared clonotypes between healthy human individuals. Assay: immunoSEQ multiplex PCR; the TCRdb copy retains only in-frame clones and omits some. The data contain roughly 490,000 clones, 70% to 80% of them singletons. Sequenced sample: PBMCs. These receptors came from a woman in her thirties or forties in good health. Some clones in this sample may be carry-over from other donors' samples.

The chain couples TRBV5-1 to TRBJ2-7; D unresolved. The CDR3 extends over 12 amino acids. The germline V and J ends were trimmed by 5 bases and 5 bases, with 11 bases remaining between them. Germline CDR1 and CDR2: SGHRS and YFSETQ. The CDR3 nucleotides read TGCGCCAGCAGTCGCGAGGAAGACGAGCAGTACTTC. It encodes CASSREEDEQYF. Full variable domain (outside the CDR3, taken from reference TRBV5-1 and TRBJ2-7): KAGVTQTPRYLIKTRGQQVTLSCSPISGHRSVSWYQQTPGQGLQFLFEYFSETQRNKGNFPGRFSGRQFSNSRSEMNVSTLELGDSALYLCASSREEDEQYFGPGTRLTVT.

This chain joins TRBV11-2 and TRBJ2-1; TRBD2 matches at 11 bases. Germline trimming cut 0 bases from V and 3 bases from J; bases unmatched to any gene: 7. The length of the CDR3 is 18 residues. CDR1 is SGHAT, CDR2 FQNNGV, per germline. The CDR3 bases are TGTGCCAGCAGCTTAGAGTCTAGCGGGAGGCTATACTACAATGAGCAGTTCTTC. This encodes CASSLESSGRLYYNEQFF.

This clone was counted a few times. The chain employs TRBV30 and TRBJ2-3; D unclear. Germline CDR1 reads GTSNPN; CDR2 reads SVGIG (reference sequence). This CDR3 contains 14 residues. Trimming left V 4 bases short and J 2 bases short, with 13 bases between. CDR3 sequence (DNA): TGTGCCTGGATAAGGGCCACTAACACAGATACGCAGTATTTT. As protein: CAWIRATNTDTQYF.

Regarding this clone: With a far larger clone one base away, a read error is the likely cause. The rearrangement uses TRBV30 and TRBJ1-1; D gene unclear. The germline V gene has CDR1 GTSNPN and CDR2 SVGIG (reference sequence). This CDR3 region has 12 residues. The DNA of the CDR3 is TGTGCCAGGAGTGTAAGGCCCACTGAAGCTTTCTTT. Its protein is CARSVRPTEAFF.

This clone has a handful of counts. A much larger clone is a single base away; this may be a read error. V is TRBV7-6 and J is TRBJ2-3; 7 nucleotides agree with TRBD1. V shed 5 bases, J shed 0 bases, and the junction held 8 bases outside the gene matches. This CDR3 spans 16 amino acids. CDR1 is SGHVS and CDR2 is FNYEAQ in the germline V gene. In nucleotides, the CDR3 is TGTGCCAGCAGCAGATCAACAGGGGCTAGCACAGATACGCAGTATTTT. This translates into CASSRSTGASTDTQYF. The full variable domain, in which reference TRBV7-6 and TRBJ2-3 provide the parts outside the CDR3, is GAGVSQSPRYKVTKRGQDVALRCDPISGHVSLYWYRQALGQGPEFLTYFNYEAQQDKSGLPNDRFSAERPEGSISTLTIQRTEQRDSAMYRCASSRSTGASTDTQYFGPGTRLTVL.

The chain links TRBV2 to TRBJ2-1, with 8 positions matching TRBD2. The V and J ends lost 8 bases and 7 bases, in that order; junction bases with no gene match: 10. This CDR3 comprises 14 residues. Germline CDR1 reads SNHLY; CDR2 reads FYNNEI. CDR3 nucleotide sequence: TGTGCCAGCGGCCGCACCAGCGGGAGTAATGAGCAGTTCTTC. Translating gives CASGRTSGSNEQFF.

The V gene is TRBV11-2, the J gene TRBJ2-5; TRBD2 matches at 8 bases. J lost 5 bases, V lost 0 bases, and 2 bases had no gene match. Germline CDR1 and CDR2: SGHAT and FQNNGV. CDR3 length: 14 amino acids. CDR3 DNA: TGTGCCAGCAGCTTAGATCCGGGAGGGGAGACCCAGTACTTC. It codes for CASSLDPGGETQYF.

As regards this clone: No conserved phenylalanine or tryptophan is present at the end of the CDR3, so a read error is the likely explanation. Because the CDR3's place on the DNA is in doubt, the DNA is left out and the CDR3 is given as listed by TCRdb. The chain recombines TRBV6-1 with TRBJ1-5; TRBD1 is the table's D call, not checked against the DNA. Ends included, the CDR3 has 11 residues. CDR1 and CDR2 from the germline V gene are MNHNS and SASEGT. The CDR3 loop reads CASSEPGQVSL.

This clone appeared once. The V gene is TRBV7-7, the J gene TRBJ2-5; 9 positions agree with TRBD2. The V and J ends lost 5 bases and 1 base, in that order; junction bases with no gene match: 8. The CDR3 has 16 residues. Per germline, CDR1 SSHAT and CDR2 FNYEAQ (reference sequence). CDR3 sequence: CASSPGGSGSQETQYF. In DNA, the CDR3 is TGTGCCAGCAGCCCCGGTGGTAGCGGGAGCCAAGAGACCCAGTACTTC. Based on the CDR3 plus reference TRBV7-7 and TRBJ2-5, the full variable domain is GAGVSQSPRYKVTKRGQDVTLRCDPISSHATLYWYQQALGQGPEFLTYFNYEAQPDKSGLPSDRFSAERPEGSISTLTIQRTEQRDSAMYRCASSPGGSGSQETQYFGPGTRLLVL.

J is TRBJ1-4 and V is TRBV6-1, with TRBD1 matching 7 bases. CDR3 length: 12 amino acids. Trimming cost V 7 bases and J 12 bases; bases outside gene matches: 8. CDR1 MNHNS and CDR2 SASEGT come from the germline V gene. CDR3 sequence reads: CASTREQGQLFF. DNA of the CDR3: TGTGCCAGCACCAGAGAACAGGGGCAACTGTTTTTT.

The chain links TRBV19 to TRBJ1-5; 7 bases match TRBD1. Germline values: CDR1 LNHDA, CDR2 SQIVND (reference sequence). The V segment lost 6 bases and the J segment 2 bases; nucleotides outside the gene matches: 7. The CDR3 has 15 residues. CDR3 in amino acids: CASRTTGKRNQPQHF. DNA of the CDR3: TGTGCCAGTAGGACGACAGGGAAGCGCAATCAGCCCCAGCATTTT. The variable domain in full, completed from reference TRBV19 and TRBJ1-5, reads DGGITQSPKYLFRKEGQNVTLSCEQNLNHDAMYWYRQDPGQGLRLIYYSQIVNDFQKGDIAEGYSVSREKKESFPLTVTSAQKNPTAFYLCASRTTGKRNQPQHFGDGTRLSIL.